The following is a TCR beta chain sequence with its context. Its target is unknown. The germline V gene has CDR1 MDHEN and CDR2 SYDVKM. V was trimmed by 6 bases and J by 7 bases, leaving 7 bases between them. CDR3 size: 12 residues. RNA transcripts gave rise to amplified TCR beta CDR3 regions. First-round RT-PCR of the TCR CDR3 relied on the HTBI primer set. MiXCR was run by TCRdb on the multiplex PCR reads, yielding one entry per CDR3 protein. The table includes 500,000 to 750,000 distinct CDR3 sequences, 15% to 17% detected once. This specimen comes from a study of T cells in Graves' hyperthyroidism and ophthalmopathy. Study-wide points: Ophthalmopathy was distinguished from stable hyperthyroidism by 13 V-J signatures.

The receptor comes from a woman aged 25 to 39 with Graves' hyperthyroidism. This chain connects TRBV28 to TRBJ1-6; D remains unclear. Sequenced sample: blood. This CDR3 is CASRMGNSPLHF. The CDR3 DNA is TGTGCCAGCAGAATGGGGAATTCACCCCTCCACTTT.